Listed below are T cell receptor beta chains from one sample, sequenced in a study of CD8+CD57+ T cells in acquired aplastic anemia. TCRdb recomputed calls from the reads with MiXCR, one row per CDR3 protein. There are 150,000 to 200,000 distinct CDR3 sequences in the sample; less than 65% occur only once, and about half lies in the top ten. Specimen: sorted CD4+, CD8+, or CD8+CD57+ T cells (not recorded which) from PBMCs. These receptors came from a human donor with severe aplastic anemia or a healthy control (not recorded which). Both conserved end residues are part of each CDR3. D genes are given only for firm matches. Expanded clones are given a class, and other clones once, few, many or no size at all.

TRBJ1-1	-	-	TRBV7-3	CASSLLGRGNTEAFF	TGTGCCAGCAGCCTTTTAGGGCGGGGGAACACTGAAGCTTTCTTT
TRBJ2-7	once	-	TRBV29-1	CSVDRGSSYEQYF	TGCAGCGTTGATCGGGGGAGCTCCTACGAGCAGTACTTC
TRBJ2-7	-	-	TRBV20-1	CSARTGRLSYEQYF	TGCAGTGCTAGAACAGGACGTCTCTCGTACGAGCAGTACTTC
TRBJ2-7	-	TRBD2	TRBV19	CASSTLAGVVEQYF	TGTGCCAGTAGTACCCTAGCGGGAGTTGTCGAGCAGTACTTC
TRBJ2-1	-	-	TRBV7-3	CASSRRGNNEQFF	TGTGCCAGCAGCCGCCGCGGCAACAATGAGCAGTTCTTC
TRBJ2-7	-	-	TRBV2	CASHGDNSYEQYF	TGTGCCAGCCACGGAGACAACTCCTACGAGCAGTACTTC
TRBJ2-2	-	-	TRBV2	CASSVRTPNTGELFF	TGTGCCAGCAGTGTGAGGACACCGAACACCGGGGAGCTGTTTTTT
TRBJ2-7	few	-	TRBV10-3	CAISPGDYEQYF	TGTGCCATCAGCCCCGGTGACTACGAGCAGTACTTC
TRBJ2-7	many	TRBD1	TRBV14	CASSPGTAYEQYF	TGTGCCAGCAGCCCCGGGACAGCCTACGAGCAGTACTTC
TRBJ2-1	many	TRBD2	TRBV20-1	CSAGFGTSGGQDYNEQFF	TGCAGTGCTGGATTTGGGACTAGCGGGGGCCAAGATTACAATGAGCAGTTCTTC
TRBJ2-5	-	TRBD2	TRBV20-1	CSAGTSFPTETQYF	TGCAGTGCTGGGACTAGCTTTCCTACGGAGACCCAGTACTTC
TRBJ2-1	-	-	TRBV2	CASSGSGSDGEQFF	TGTGCCAGCAGTGGGTCAGGGTCCGACGGGGAGCAGTTCTTC
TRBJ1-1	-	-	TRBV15	CATSSVGLEALF	TGTGCCACCAGCAGCGTTGGACTAGAAGCTCTCTTT
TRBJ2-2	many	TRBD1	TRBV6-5	CASYSRDRNTGELFF	TGTGCCAGCTACAGCCGGGACAGGAACACCGGGGAGCTGTTTTTT
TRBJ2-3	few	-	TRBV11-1	CASSLAQPTDTQYF	TGTGCCAGCAGCTTAGCGCAACCCACAGATACGCAGTATTTT
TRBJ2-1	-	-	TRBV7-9	CASRSDSYNEQFF	TGTGCCAGCAGGTCGGACAGCTACAATGAGCAGTTCTTC
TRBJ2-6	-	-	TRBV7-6	CASSSPTF	TGTGCCAGCAGCTCCCCGACTTTC
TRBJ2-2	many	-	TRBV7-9	CASSLRDANTGELFF	TGTGCCAGCAGCTTACGGGATGCGAACACCGGGGAGCTGTTTTTT
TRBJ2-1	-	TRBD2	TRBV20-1	CSATSGGIDEQFF	TGCAGTGCTACCAGCGGGGGGATCGATGAGCAGTTCTTC
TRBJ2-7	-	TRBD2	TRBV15	CATSSGRDRTQEQYF	TGTGCCACCAGCAGTGGGAGGGACCGAACCCAAGAGCAGTACTTC
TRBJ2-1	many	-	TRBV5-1	CASSLYEGNEQFF	TGCGCCAGCAGCTTGTACGAAGGGAACGAGCAGTTCTTC
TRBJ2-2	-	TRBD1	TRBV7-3	CASSLGQGPGTGELFF	TGTGCCAGCAGCCTGGGACAGGGCCCTGGGACCGGGGAGCTGTTTTTT
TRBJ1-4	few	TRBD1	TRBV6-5	CASSSDRINEKLFF	TGTGCCAGCAGTTCGGACAGGATTAATGAAAAACTGTTTTTT
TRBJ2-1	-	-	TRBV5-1	CASSPESLNNEQFF	TGCGCCAGCAGCCCCGAGTCCCTAAACAATGAGCAGTTCTTC
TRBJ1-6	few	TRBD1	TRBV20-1	CSARLGQGFSPLHF	TGCAGTGCTAGACTGGGACAGGGGTTTTCACCCCTCCACTTT
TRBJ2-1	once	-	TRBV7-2	CASSLGSGEFF	TGTGCCAGCAGCTTAGGTAGCGGAGAGTTCTTC
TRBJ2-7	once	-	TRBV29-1	CSVGSNYEQYF	TGCAGCGTTGGGTCCAACTACGAGCAGTACTTC
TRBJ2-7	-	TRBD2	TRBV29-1	CSVEGASCRLADPYEQYF	TGCAGCGTTGAAGGTGCCAGCTGCCGACTAGCGGATCCCTACGAGCAGTACTTC
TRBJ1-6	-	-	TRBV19	CASSPEMNSYNSPLHF	TGTGCCAGTAGCCCAGAGATGAACTCCTATAATTCACCCCTCCACTTT
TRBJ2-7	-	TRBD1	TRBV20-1	CSAQRDREYF	TGCAGTGCTCAGCGGGACAGGGAGTACTTC
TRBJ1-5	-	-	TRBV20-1	CSALRGGNQPQHF	TGCAGTGCTCTCCGTGGCGGCAATCAGCCCCAGCATTTT
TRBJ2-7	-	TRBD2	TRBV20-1	CSARQTSGPYEQYF	TGCAGTGCTAGACAAACTAGCGGGCCTTACGAGCAGTACTTC
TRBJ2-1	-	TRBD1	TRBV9	CASSEGQAGVNEQFF	TGCGCCAGCAGCGAGGGACAGGCGGGTGTTAATGAGCAGTTCTTC
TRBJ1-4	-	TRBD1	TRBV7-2	CASSSGQGEEKLFF	TGTGCCAGCAGCTCAGGACAGGGTGAGGAAAAACTGTTTTTT
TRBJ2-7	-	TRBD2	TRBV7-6	CASSPNGLAREQYF	TGTGCCAGCAGCCCTAACGGACTAGCGCGGGAGCAGTACTTC
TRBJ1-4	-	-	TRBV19	CASSPETPHEKLFF	TGTGCCAGTAGTCCCGAGACGCCGCACGAAAAACTGTTTTTT
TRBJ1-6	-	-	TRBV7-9	CATTGPENNSPLHF	TGTGCCACAACCGGGCCCGAAAATAATTCACCCCTCCACTTT
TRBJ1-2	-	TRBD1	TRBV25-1	CASSADVTGGYGYTF	TGTGCCAGCAGTGCCGATGTAACAGGGGGATATGGCTACACCTTC
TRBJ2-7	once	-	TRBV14	CASSPRHFPYEQYF	TGTGCCAGCAGCCCTAGACACTTTCCCTACGAGCAGTACTTC
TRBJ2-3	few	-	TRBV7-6	CASSLALDTQYF	TGTGCCAGCAGCTTAGCCCTAGATACGCAGTATTTT
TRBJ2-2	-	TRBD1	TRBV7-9	CASSFQGVVGELFF	TGTGCCAGCAGCTTTCAGGGGGTAGTCGGGGAGCTGTTTTTT
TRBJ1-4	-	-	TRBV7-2	CASSFAEVEKLFF	TGTGCCAGCAGCTTCGCCGAGGTAGAAAAACTGTTTTTT
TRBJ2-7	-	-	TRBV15	CATSRGGSYEQYF	TGTGCCACCAGCAGAGGGGGGTCCTACGAGCAGTACTTC
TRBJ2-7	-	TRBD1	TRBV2	CASSEMGQESYEQYF	TGTGCCAGCAGTGAGATGGGACAGGAGTCCTACGAGCAGTACTTC
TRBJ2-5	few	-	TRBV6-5	CASSYAGLAQETQYF	TGTGCCAGCAGTTACGCGGGACTCGCCCAAGAGACCCAGTACTTC
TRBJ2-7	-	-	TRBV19	CASSTTGRNEQYF	TGTGCCAGTAGCACCACTGGTAGGAACGAGCAGTACTTC
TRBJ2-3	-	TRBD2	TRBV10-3	CAISRLAGGRTDTQYF	TGTGCCATCAGTAGACTAGCGGGGGGACGCACAGATACGCAGTATTTT
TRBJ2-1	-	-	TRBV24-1	CATSDLSQPLEGEQFF	TGTGCCACCAGTGACCTGAGTCAGCCGCTAGAGGGTGAGCAGTTCTTC
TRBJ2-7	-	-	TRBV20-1	CSAQGDRSREQYF	TGCAGTGCCCAAGGAGACAGGTCCCGCGAGCAGTACTTC
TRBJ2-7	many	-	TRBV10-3	CAISEGNGIYEQYF	TGTGCCATCAGTGAGGGGAACGGGATCTACGAGCAGTACTTC
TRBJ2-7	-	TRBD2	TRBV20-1	CSAYGAGLTSEQYF	TGCAGTGCCTACGGAGCGGGACTAACTAGCGAGCAGTACTTC
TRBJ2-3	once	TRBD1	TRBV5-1	CASSGQGGTDTQYF	TGCGCCAGCAGCGGACAGGGTGGCACAGATACGCAGTATTTT
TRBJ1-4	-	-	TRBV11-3	CASSLHRGTGQKLFF	TGTGCCAGCAGCCTACACAGAGGAACAGGGCAAAAACTGTTTTTT
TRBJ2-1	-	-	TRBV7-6	CASSLGGGTLSSYNEQFF	TGTGCCAGCAGCTTAGGAGGGGGGACTCTTAGCTCCTACAATGAGCAGTTCTTC
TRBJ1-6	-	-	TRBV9	CASSVDYGQNSPLHF	TGTGCCAGCAGCGTAGATTACGGACAGAATTCACCCCTCCACTTT
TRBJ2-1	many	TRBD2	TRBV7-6	CASTAGGYYNEQFF	TGTGCCAGCACGGCGGGGGGGTACTACAATGAGCAGTTCTTC
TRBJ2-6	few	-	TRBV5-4	CASSLPGANVLTF	TGTGCCAGCAGCTTGCCCGGGGCCAACGTCCTGACTTTC